The present T cell receptor beta chain was sequenced within a study of PD-L1 blockade in urothelial cancer. Study background: Patients went on atezolizumab in the mid-2010s, receiving 1,200 mg intravenously every 3 weeks. Researchers looked at the blood 3 weeks (second dose) and 6 weeks after treatment began.

Samples spanned pretreatment and treatment, with 1 to 8 time points per patient. Looked up from germline, CDR1 is MDHEN and CDR2 is SYDVKM. V dropped 7 bases and J dropped 1; count of bases not matched to a gene: 7. The CDR3 has 14 residues. Using immunoSEQ multiplex PCR, the repertoire was profiled, and TCRdb retains in-frame clones only, with some absent. The data contain around 26,000 clones, about 88% of them singletons. This receptor was obtained from a man between 60 and 70 years old with urothelial cancer. The sequencing here drew on PBMCs, taken around atezolizumab (anti-PD-L1) treatment. The chain is built from TRBV28 and TRBJ2-7, with 7 nucleotides matching TRBD1. CDR3 loop: CASTPQGTSYEQYF. CDR3 bases: TGTGCCAGCACCCCACAGGGGACGTCCTACGAGCAGTACTTC.